Shown below are 7 T cell receptor beta chains from a single sample sequenced in a study of memory CD4+ T cells and cytomegalovirus serostatus. Sequencing used immunoSEQ multiplex PCR; TCRdb keeps in-frame clones, though not all of them. This repertoire shows more than 55,000 clones, 75% to 85% found once; its top ten account for roughly 0.95%. The sort gate was single viable CD3+CD4+CD8-CD45RO+ cells for memory CD4+ T cells. The sequenced sample consisted of memory CD4+ T cells from blood. These TCRs come from an adult in good health and CMV-seronegative.

The CDR3 sequence: CASSGSVNQPQHF. The CDR3 DNA follows: TGTGCCAGCAGCGGCAGCGTCAATCAGCCCCAGCATTTT. The chain recombines TRBV5-5 with TRBJ1-5, with D uncertain. From germline, CDR1 is SGHKS and CDR2 YYEKEE (reference sequence). The CDR3 covers 13 residues. The V gene lost 4 bases and the J gene lost 3 bases, with 8 bases spanning the gap.

The chain links TRBV20-1 to TRBJ2-5; D ambiguous. Germline V lookup: CDR1 DFQATT, CDR2 SNEGSKA (reference sequence). Trimming stripped 6 bases from V and 0 bases from J, with 5 bases between. CDR3 length: 11 residues. CDR3 coding DNA: TGCAGTGCCGTCCACCAAGAGACCCAGTACTTC. It encodes CSAVHQETQYF.

The rearrangement links TRBV5-8 to TRBJ1-5; maybe TRBD1 (5 bases). Germline V gene data show CDR1 as SGHTS and CDR2 as YDEGEE. The V end lost 2 bases, the J end lost 4 bases, and 10 bases lay between the germline ends. The CDR3 is made up of 14 amino acids. The CDR3 is CASSLDSPNQPQHF. The DNA of the CDR3 is TGTGCCAGCAGCTTAGACAGTCCGAATCAGCCCCAGCATTTT. Full variable domain (remainder filled in from reference TRBV5-8 and TRBJ1-5): EAGVTQSPTHLIKTRGQQATLRCSPISGHTSVYWYQQALGLGLQFLLWYDEGEERNRGNFPPRFSGRQFPNYSSELNVNALELEDSALYLCASSLDSPNQPQHFGDGTRLSIL.

V gene TRBV5-1 combines with J gene TRBJ1-6; 9 nucleotides align to TRBD1. V was pared by 4 bases and J by 9 bases, with 5 bases of the junction left unmatched. Germline V gives CDR1 SGHRS, CDR2 YFSETQ. The CDR3 has 14 amino acids. CDR3 sequence: CASSRDREFSPLHF. CDR3 DNA: TGCGCCAGCAGCCGGGACAGGGAGTTTTCACCCCTCCACTTT.

This clone was found a few times. J is TRBJ2-3 and V is TRBV7-2; D tentatively fits TRBD1 or TRBD2 (6 bases each). V lost 1 base and J 4 bases, leaving 12 bases between the germline ends. This CDR3 has 15 residues. The germline CDR1 and CDR2 sequences are SGHTA and FQGNSA. CDR3 sequence reads: CASSLEGGPADTQYF. As DNA, the CDR3 is TGTGCCAGCAGCTTAGAAGGGGGGCCGGCAGATACGCAGTATTTT.

The chain combines TRBV9 with TRBJ2-3; 10 bases fit TRBD2. The CDR3 runs to 17 residues. Looked up from germline, CDR1 is SGDLS and CDR2 is YYNGEE. J gave up 0 bases and V 0 bases, and 4 bases lay outside the gene matches. CDR3 in amino acids: CASSVGQLAGSTDTQYF. The CDR3 nucleotides are TGTGCCAGCAGCGTAGGTCAACTAGCGGGGAGCACAGATACGCAGTATTTT.

The chain uses TRBV18 and TRBJ2-1, with a weak D call TRBD1 (6 bases). In germline, CDR1 is KGHSH, CDR2 LQKENI. The V end was cut by 1 base, the J end by 7 bases, with 14 bases between. This CDR3 comprises 15 residues. This CDR3 is CASSPRTGQKNEQFF. CDR3 DNA sequence: TGTGCCAGCTCACCACGTACAGGGCAGAAAAATGAGCAGTTCTTC.